This is a list of T cell receptor beta chains from one sample in a study of blood T cell repertoires in COVID-19. Sequencing was performed with immunoSEQ multiplex PCR; in TCRdb, only in-frame clones are kept and a portion is missing. The sample contains over 110,000 clones, around 80% of which appear only once. Sequenced material: peripheral blood. These receptors were collected from a man between 60 and 70 years old with active or convalescent COVID-19. Both conserved end residues are part of each CDR3. A D gene is named only where the DNA matches it firmly. Clone size is stated in some rows and not others, as once, few, many or a class when expanded.

CDR3nt	CDR3aa	abundance	j_gene	d_gene	v_gene
TGTGCCAGCAGTTCAGCGGGAGTTTACTACAATGAGCAGTTCTTC	CASSSAGVYYNEQFF	NA	TRBJ2-1	TRBD2	TRBV27
TGTGCCAGCAGCCGTACAGGGAACACTGAAGCTTTCTTT	CASSRTGNTEAFF	NA	TRBJ1-1	NA	TRBV7-2
TGTGCCAGCAGGGACTCAAACTACAATGAGCAGTTCTTC	CASRDSNYNEQFF	once	TRBJ2-1	NA	TRBV9
TGTGCCACCTTGGGCCAGACCCAGTACTTC	CATLGQTQYF	few	TRBJ2-5	NA	TRBV27
TGTGCTAGTGGCCCCGGGGGGCCGCGTACCGGGGAGCTGTTTTTT	CASGPGGPRTGELFF	NA	TRBJ2-2	NA	TRBV12-5
TGTGCCAGCAGCCCGCGACTAGCGGGAGGTCCCTACAATGAGCAGTTCTTC	CASSPRLAGGPYNEQFF	NA	TRBJ2-1	TRBD2	TRBV7-8
TGTGCCAGCAGCTTAAATTCGGACAGGGATGAAGCTTTCTTT	CASSLNSDRDEAFF	NA	TRBJ1-1	TRBD1	TRBV7-2
TGTGCCATCAACCCGACTAGCGGGGGTGACAATGAGCAGTTCTTC	CAINPTSGGDNEQFF	NA	TRBJ2-1	TRBD2	TRBV10-3
TGCGCCAGCAGCCCCATTACAGGGGAAGAGACCCAGTACTTC	CASSPITGEETQYF	NA	TRBJ2-5	TRBD1	TRBV5-1
TGTGCCAGCAGCGGCCTAGCGGGGGCTCACTACGAGCAGTACTTC	CASSGLAGAHYEQYF	NA	TRBJ2-7	TRBD2	TRBV5-4
TGTGCCAGCAGCTTTTTAGAAAACAATTCACCCCTCCACTTT	CASSFLENNSPLHF	NA	TRBJ1-6	NA	TRBV11-3
TGTGCCAGCAGTTTATCGGGGAGGTACACTGAAGCTTTCTTT	CASSLSGRYTEAFF	once	TRBJ1-1	NA	TRBV27
TGTGCCAGCAGCTTAGGGGCCCGTACCACAGGAAATTATGGCTACACCTTC	CASSLGARTTGNYGYTF	NA	TRBJ1-2	NA	TRBV7-8
TGCGCCAGCAGCCAAGATCCAGTATCCACAGATACGCAGTATTTT	CASSQDPVSTDTQYF	NA	TRBJ2-3	NA	TRBV4-1
TGTGCCAGCAGTGAAGCGGGACAGGGAGGTCAGCCCCAGCATTTT	CASSEAGQGGQPQHF	NA	TRBJ1-5	TRBD1	TRBV2
TGCGCCAGCAGCTTAGACATAGGACTAGAGACCCAGTACTTC	CASSLDIGLETQYF	NA	TRBJ2-5	NA	TRBV5-1
TGTGCCAGCAGCTTGGGGCCAGGGGTCACTCAGCCCCAGCATTTT	CASSLGPGVTQPQHF	NA	TRBJ1-5	NA	TRBV5-6
TGTGCCAGCAGCTTAGGGAGCGGGAGGACAGATACGCAGTATTTT	CASSLGSGRTDTQYF	NA	TRBJ2-3	TRBD2	TRBV7-8
TGTGCCAGCAGTTCCCGGACTAGCGGGATTTTGTCTCGGAATACGCAGTATTTT	CASSSRTSGILSRNTQYF	NA	TRBJ2-3	TRBD2	TRBV6-2/TRBV6-3
TGTGCCATCAGTGAAGAAACGGTGGAGACTGAAGCTTTCTTT	CAISEETVETEAFF	NA	TRBJ1-1	NA	TRBV10-3
TGTGCCAGCACCGATAAAGCAGGGGGCCCCCGTCACACCTTC	CASTDKAGGPRHTF	NA	TRBJ1-2	TRBD1	TRBV5-4
TGTGCCAGCAGTCCCGGGACTAGCGGCACAGATACGCAGTATTTT	CASSPGTSGTDTQYF	NA	TRBJ2-3	TRBD2	TRBV6-5
TGCGCCAGCAGTCAATCCTGCCAGGGATTTTCATTT	CASSQSCQGFSF	NA	TRBJ1-3	NA	TRBV23-1
TGTGCCAGCAGCGAAGGGCTAGGGGGCACCTATGGCTACACCTTC	CASSEGLGGTYGYTF	NA	TRBJ1-2	TRBD1	TRBV3-1/TRBV3-2
TGTGCCAGTAGTATTGGCCAGGGGGCCTTCGAGCAGTACTTC	CASSIGQGAFEQYF	few	TRBJ2-7	TRBD1	TRBV19
TGTGCCAGCAGGGGGGGACTAGCACACACAGATACGCAGTATTTT	CASRGGLAHTDTQYF	few	TRBJ2-3	TRBD2	TRBV6-5
TGTGCCATCAGCGATTCCAGGGGCAGCTCCTACAATGAGCAGTTCTTC	CAISDSRGSSYNEQFF	NA	TRBJ2-1	NA	TRBV10-3
TGTGCCAGCAGCCGAGGGGGAAGCACTAATGAAAAACTGTTTTTT	CASSRGGSTNEKLFF	NA	TRBJ1-4	NA	TRBV11-3
TGTGCCAGCAGCCAAGAGGGGCGGTCTGGGTGGTATGGCTACACCTTC	CASSQEGRSGWYGYTF	NA	TRBJ1-2	NA	TRBV3-1/TRBV3-2
TGTGCCAGCAGTGATGGGCAGAATAATGAAAAACTGTTTTTT	CASSDGQNNEKLFF	NA	TRBJ1-4	NA	TRBV2
TGTGCCAGCAGCCTTGACAGGAACAATCAGCCCCAGCATTTT	CASSLDRNNQPQHF	NA	TRBJ1-5	NA	TRBV7-2
TGTGCCAGCAGGAGTTACACTGAAGCTTTCTTT	CASRSYTEAFF	NA	TRBJ1-1	NA	TRBV12-3/TRBV12-4
TGTGCCAGCAACGGACAGAACTCTGGAAACACCATATATTTT	CASNGQNSGNTIYF	few	TRBJ1-3	NA	TRBV3-1/TRBV3-2
TGCGCCAGCAGCCAAGATTACAGGGCTTACACAGATACGCAGTATTTT	CASSQDYRAYTDTQYF	NA	TRBJ2-3	NA	TRBV4-3
TGTGCCAGCAGCGTGAGGTCGATGAACACTGAAGCTTTCTTT	CASSVRSMNTEAFF	once	TRBJ1-1	NA	TRBV9
TGTGCCAGCAGCGTAGGCCTAGCGGGGGGAATAGAGACCCAGTACTTC	CASSVGLAGGIETQYF	NA	TRBJ2-5	TRBD2	TRBV9
TGTGCCAGCAGGTCCCCGGGACAGAGCTATGGCTACACCTTC	CASRSPGQSYGYTF	NA	TRBJ1-2	TRBD1	TRBV3-1/TRBV3-2
TGTGCCAGCAGCCAGGGAGGCGGCAATCAGCCCCAGCATTTT	CASSQGGGNQPQHF	NA	TRBJ1-5	NA	TRBV14